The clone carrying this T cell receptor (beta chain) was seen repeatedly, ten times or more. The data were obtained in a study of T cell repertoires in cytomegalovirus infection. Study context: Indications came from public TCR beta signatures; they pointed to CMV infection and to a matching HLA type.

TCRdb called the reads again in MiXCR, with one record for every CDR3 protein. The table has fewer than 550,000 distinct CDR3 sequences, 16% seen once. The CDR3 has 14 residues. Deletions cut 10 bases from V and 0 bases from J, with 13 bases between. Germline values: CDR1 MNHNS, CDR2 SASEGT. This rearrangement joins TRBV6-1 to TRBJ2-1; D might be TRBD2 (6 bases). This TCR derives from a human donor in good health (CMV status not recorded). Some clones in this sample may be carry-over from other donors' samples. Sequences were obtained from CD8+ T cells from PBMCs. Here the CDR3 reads CATGGISSYNEQFF. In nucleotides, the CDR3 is TGTGCCACTGGCGGGATCAGCTCCTACAATGAGCAGTTCTTC.